This T cell receptor beta chain was identified in a study of blood T cells in healthy people across ages. Looking at the study overall: Template switching picked up about one barcoded beta molecule for each two T cells.

Germline loops: CDR1 SGHTA, CDR2 FQGNSA. CDR3 size: 14 residues. A second PCR, run for about 7 to 11 cycles, used a sample-barcoded 5' primer plus a J-beta primer mix. TCRdb ran MiXCR on the 5' RACE reads and lists one entry per CDR3 protein. This table holds about 580,000 distinct CDR3 sequences, roughly 48% found once. This clonotype was obtained from a man older than 75 in good health. The sample taken for sequencing was blood. The gene calls are TRBV7-2 and TRBJ2-1; weak D call: TRBD2 (7 bases). Gene TRBJ2-7 matches the end of the DNA better, so the J call may be wrong. The CDR3 DNA is TGTGCCAGCAAAAGGGGGAGGGGCCGCAATGAGCAGTACTTC. The encoded protein is CASKRGRGRNEQYF.